Each of the 29 T cell receptor beta chains below was sequenced from the same sample in a study of a mutant IDH1 vaccine in newly diagnosed glioma. These receptors are not linked to any known antigen. Here immunoSEQ multiplex PCR was the method, and the copy in TCRdb shows in-frame clones only, minus some. In the table there are 52,000 or so clones, roughly 82% of which are singletons. Time point reported: week 5, during vaccination. With topical imiquimod, each dose of the vaccine consisted of 300 ug of mutant IDH1 20-mer peptide. The sequencing here drew on PBMCs, taken from a glioma patient whose treatment included an IDH1 peptide vaccine. Every receptor here comes from a woman aged 18-30 years with glioma. Some clones in this sample may be carry-over from other donors' samples.

With regard to this clone: One end of the junction varies from germline; a read error may be responsible. In DNA, the CDR3 is TGTGCCGGCAGCCGAGTAGGCGGGTATGAAAAACTGTTTTTT. Translating gives CAGSRVGGYEKLFF. The V call is TRBV5-6, the J call TRBJ1-4; D remains unclear. The CDR3 runs 14 residues. Germline V CDR1 and CDR2: SGHDT, YYEEEE.

The V gene is TRBV5-1, the J gene TRBJ1-5; 7 bases align to TRBD1. Germline lookup yields CDR1 SGHRS and CDR2 YFSETQ. The CDR3 runs to 13 residues. The V and J ends lost 4 bases and 4 bases, in that order; junction bases with no gene match: 2. DNA for the CDR3: TGCGCCAGCAGCCTGGACAGGAATCAGCCCCAGCATTTT. Translation gives CASSLDRNQPQHF.

This sequence joins TRBV9 and TRBJ2-2; TRBD1 is a possible D gene (5 bases). The V gene's germline CDR1 is SGDLS and CDR2 YYNGEE. Deletions cut 3 bases from V and 8 bases from J, with 8 bases between. The CDR3 is 12 residues long. The chain's CDR3 is CASSARQGELFF. DNA of the CDR3: TGTGCCAGCAGCGCGAGACAGGGGGAGCTGTTTTTT.

The chain employs TRBV6-5 and TRBJ2-2; the D gene could be TRBD1 or TRBD2 (5 bases each). V lost 10 bases, J lost 4 bases, and 16 bases lay in between. Germline V gene data show CDR1 as MNHEY and CDR2 as SVGAGI. This CDR3 spans 14 amino acids. The CDR3 protein is CAIGARVGTGELFF. Here the CDR3 DNA reads TGTGCCATCGGGGCCAGGGTAGGCACCGGGGAGCTGTTTTTT.

This chain links TRBV5-4 with TRBJ2-7; possibly TRBD2 for D (5 bases). This CDR3 is 14 amino acids long. Trimming took off 0 bases at V and 0 bases at J, with 7 bases between the two ends. Looked up from germline, CDR1 is SGHNT and CDR2 is YYREEE (reference sequence). CDR3 residues: CASSLGGSSYEQYF. In DNA form, the CDR3 reads TGTGCCAGCAGCTTGGGAGGGAGCTCCTACGAGCAGTACTTC. The whole variable domain, remainder taken from reference TRBV5-4 and TRBJ2-7, is ETGVTQSPTHLIKTRGQQVTLRCSSQSGHNTVSWYQQALGQGPQFIFQYYREEENGRGNFPPRFSGLQFPNYSSELNVNALELDDSALYLCASSLGGSSYEQYFGPGTRLTVT.

This clone appeared a single time. As DNA, the CDR3 is TGTGCCAGCAGCTCCAGAACCTACAATGAGCAGTTCTTC. Translated: CASSSRTYNEQFF. The chain links TRBV11-2 to TRBJ2-1; D gene unclear. CDR1 is SGHAT, CDR2 FQNNGV, per germline. This CDR3 has 13 residues. The V end was cut by 4 bases, the J end by 2 bases, with 6 bases between.

The CDR3 here is CASSSGLNYEQYF. The CDR3 nucleotides are TGCGCCAGCAGCTCCGGACTGAACTACGAGCAGTACTTC. The V gene is TRBV5-1, the J gene TRBJ2-7; D may be TRBD2 (5 bases). V lost 3 bases, J lost 3 bases, and 10 bases lay in between. In germline, CDR1 is SGHRS, CDR2 YFSETQ. This CDR3 contains 13 residues. Drawing the rest from reference TRBV5-1 and TRBJ2-7, the complete variable domain is KAGVTQTPRYLIKTRGQQVTLSCSPISGHRSVSWYQQTPGQGLQFLFEYFSETQRNKGNFPGRFSGRQFSNSRSEMNVSTLELGDSALYLCASSSGLNYEQYFGPGTRLTVT.

J is TRBJ1-1 and V is TRBV4-2; a possible D gene is TRBD1 (5 bases). CDR3 length: 13 amino acids. Germline-derived CDR1 and CDR2 are LGHNA and YNFKEQ. With 3 bases removed from V and 8 bases from J, the gap between germline ends came to 13 bases. CDR3 coding DNA: TGTGCCAGCAGCCACGGTTTACAGGTCGAAGCTTTCTTT. This encodes CASSHGLQVEAFF.

The chain joins TRBV5-1 to TRBJ1-1; D unresolved. This CDR3 region has 13 residues. Germline CDR1 and CDR2: SGHRS and YFSETQ. V lost 4 bases and J 6 bases, leaving 13 bases between the germline ends. The CDR3 DNA follows: TGCGCCAGCAGCCCGCACCCTGATGCTGAAGCTTTCTTT. Encoded protein: CASSPHPDAEAFF.

This clone came up once. V usage is TRBV5-1 and J usage is TRBJ1-1; 7 positions agree with TRBD1. Germline lookup yields CDR1 SGHRS and CDR2 YFSETQ. Trimming took 3 bases from V and 1 from J; bases not matched to a gene: 3. This CDR3 is built from 14 residues. CDR3 sequence reads: CASSWDSANTEAFF. As DNA, the CDR3 is TGCGCCAGCAGCTGGGACAGTGCGAACACTGAAGCTTTCTTT.

The genes are TRBV13 and TRBJ2-7; 9 nucleotides line up with TRBD1. The V gene end was trimmed by 4 bases and the J gene end by 2 bases; junction bases not matched to a gene: 6. Germline V gene data show CDR1 as PRHDT and CDR2 as FYEKMQ (reference sequence). The CDR3 runs 15 residues. This CDR3 is CASSYTGTGTYEQYF. The CDR3 DNA follows: TGTGCCAGCAGCTACACCGGGACAGGGACCTACGAGCAGTACTTC.

V gene TRBV6-5 combines with J gene TRBJ1-3, with D possibly TRBD1 on 6 matching bases. Trimming shortened V by 2 bases and J by 4 bases, and 12 bases separated the two germline ends. Germline V gene sequence: CDR1 MNHEY, CDR2 SVGAGI. The CDR3 has 15 amino acids. CDR3 region: CASSYRDGGGNTIYF. For the CDR3, the DNA is TGTGCCAGCAGTTACCGGGACGGGGGCGGAAACACCATATATTTT.

The chain recombines TRBV9 with TRBJ1-1; 8 bases line up with TRBD1. This CDR3 is built from 13 residues. Germline assignment: CDR1 SGDLS and CDR2 YYNGEE. With 0 bases clipped from V and 9 bases from J, the junction kept 4 bases outside the gene matches. In DNA form, the CDR3 reads TGTGCCAGCAGCGTAGGGACAGGGATACAAGCTTTCTTT. Residues: CASSVGTGIQAFF. The full variable domain, rest sourced from reference TRBV9 and TRBJ1-1, is DSGVTQTPKHLITATGQRVTLRCSPRSGDLSVYWYQQSLDQGLQFLIQYYNGEERAKGNILERFSAQQFPDLHSELNLSSLELGDSALYFCASSVGTGIQAFFGQGTRLTVV.

The chain couples TRBV5-1 to TRBJ1-2, with TRBD1 as a possible D gene (6 bases). CDR1 is SGHRS, CDR2 YFSETQ, per germline. The CDR3 runs 17 residues. Trimming took off 3 bases at V and 0 bases at J, with 18 bases between the two ends. CDR3 protein: CASSSGTGAGANYGYTF. Written as DNA, the CDR3 is TGCGCCAGCAGCTCAGGAACGGGAGCAGGGGCTAACTATGGCTACACCTTC.

Comments on this clone: In the same sample, other DNA sequences code for this CDR3. The rearrangement links TRBV5-1 to TRBJ2-7; D is uncertain. Germline V gives CDR1 SGHRS, CDR2 YFSETQ. The CDR3 has 11 residues. The V and J ends lost 2 bases and 5 bases respectively, with 5 bases between them. The CDR3 here is CASSLGHEQYF. In DNA, the CDR3 is TGCGCCAGCAGCTTAGGACACGAGCAGTACTTC.

The J gene is TRBJ1-2, the V gene TRBV2, with D possibly TRBD1 on 6 matching bases. There are 21 residues in the CDR3. V shed 1 base and J shed 4 bases, with 31 bases lying between them. Germline-derived CDR1 and CDR2 are SNHLY and FYNNEI. CDR3 DNA: TGTGCCAGCAGTGAAGGCTTTTTTGGGTCCGTCATCACAGGGAGCCCCTATGGCTACACCTTC. This encodes CASSEGFFGSVITGSPYGYTF.

In DNA, the CDR3 is TGTGCCAGCAGTTACTTCAATGAGCAGTTCTTC. Translated: CASSYFNEQFF. The chain combines TRBV2 with TRBJ2-1, with D hard to call. The ends were cut back, 5 bases at V and 6 bases at J, with 5 bases in the middle. CDR3 length equals 11 residues. Germline CDR1 reads SNHLY; CDR2 reads FYNNEI. The full variable domain, in which reference TRBV2 and TRBJ2-1 provide the parts outside the CDR3, is EPEVTQTPSHQVTQMGQEVILRCVPISNHLYFYWYRQILGQKVEFLVSFYNNEISEKSEIFDDQFSVERPDGSNFTLKIRSTKLEDSAMYFCASSYFNEQFFGPGTRLTVL.

For this clone: The DNA is omitted, as the CDR3 cannot be located on it reliably, and the CDR3 follows TCRdb's listing. The chain has TRBV10-1 and TRBJ1-1. CDR1 WNHNN and CDR2 SYGVQD come from the germline V gene (reference sequence). Counting both end residues, the CDR3 totals 12 amino acids. The CDR3 is CASILVNTEAFF.

The chain carries TRBV10-2 and TRBJ1-5, with D tentatively TRBD1 (5 bases). Trimming stripped 3 bases from V and 7 bases from J, with 13 bases between. Per the germline V gene, CDR1 is WSHSY and CDR2 is SAAADI. The CDR3 is 14 residues long. The CDR3 DNA is TGCGCCAGCAGTGAAGGCGGGACCCGGCAGCCCCAGCATTTT. This encodes CASSEGGTRQPQHF.

V gene TRBV6-5 combines with J gene TRBJ1-1; the D is unclear. The CDR3 consists of 15 residues. The V end was cut by 2 bases, the J end by 1 base, with 11 bases between. CDR1 is MNHEY, CDR2 SVGAGI, per germline. CDR3 loop: CASSYRYRENTEAFF. CDR3 bases: TGTGCCAGCAGTTACCGGTACCGGGAGAACACTGAAGCTTTCTTT.

This clone was seen just once. The genes are TRBV7-8 and TRBJ1-1; D is possibly TRBD1 (6 bases). With 7 bases removed from V and 1 base from J, the gap between germline ends came to 13 bases. CDR3 size: 14 residues. Germline V gene sequence: CDR1 SGHVS, CDR2 FQNEAQ. The CDR3 spells CASKERDTNTEAFF. CDR3 coding DNA: TGTGCCAGCAAAGAGAGGGACACGAACACTGAAGCTTTCTTT. The full variable domain, in which reference TRBV7-8 and TRBJ1-1 provide the parts outside the CDR3, is GAGVSQSPRYKVAKRGQDVALRCDPISGHVSLFWYQQALGQGPEFLTYFQNEAQLDKSGLPSDRFFAERPEGSVSTLKIQRTQQEDSAVYLCASKERDTNTEAFFGQGTRLTVV.

This rearrangement joins TRBV9 to TRBJ2-3, with D possibly being TRBD2 (7 bases). Germline values: CDR1 SGDLS, CDR2 YYNGEE. CDR3 length: 17 amino acids. Trimming took 4 bases from V and 0 from J, leaving 18 bases between them. CDR3 nucleotide sequence: TGTGCCAGCAGCTACCGCGGCGGGGGCCTCAGCACAGATACGCAGTATTTT. This encodes CASSYRGGGLSTDTQYF.

The V gene is TRBV4-1, the J gene TRBJ1-4; TRBD1 aligns across 8 bases. CDR1 is MGHRA, CDR2 YSYEKL, per germline. V lost 1 base, J lost 4 bases, and 5 bases stayed unmatched. The CDR3 spans 16 residues. CDR3 sequence reads: CASSQVPQGGNEKLFF. In DNA, the CDR3 is TGCGCCAGCAGCCAAGTTCCACAGGGGGGTAATGAAAAACTGTTTTTT.

This clone came up a few times. This sample also contains other DNA sequences that code for the same CDR3. This sequence joins TRBV7-2 and TRBJ2-3, with D tentatively TRBD1 or TRBD2 (6 bases each). The CDR3 has 13 residues. CDR1 SGHTA and CDR2 FQGNSA come from the germline V gene. Between the trimmed V and J ends, which lost 5 bases and 3 bases, there was a span of 9 bases. CDR3 in DNA: TGTGCCAGCAGCCTAGGGGGGACAGATACGCAGTATTTT. This sequence encodes CASSLGGTDTQYF.

The chain employs TRBV2 and TRBJ2-1; TRBD2 matches 9 bases. The CDR3 length is 17 residues. Germline CDR1 SNHLY, CDR2 FYNNEI. The V segment lost 0 bases and the J segment 2 bases; nucleotides outside the gene matches: 5. The CDR3 nucleotides are TGTGCCAGCAGTGAAGCCAGCGGGAGGCCGCCCTACAATGAGCAGTTCTTC. Translated: CASSEASGRPPYNEQFF.

The chain links TRBV4-1 to TRBJ2-7; TRBD2 aligns across 12 bases. From germline, CDR1 is MGHRA and CDR2 YSYEKL. V lost 1 base and J lost 6; bases outside the gene matches: 4. CDR3 size: 15 residues. CDR3 in amino acids: CASSQVGLAGSEQYF. As DNA, the CDR3 is TGCGCCAGCAGCCAAGTCGGACTAGCGGGATCCGAGCAGTACTTC.

This clone was recorded a few times. The chain couples TRBV4-2 to TRBJ2-3; D ambiguous. The CDR3 spans 13 residues. V was cut by 1 base and J by 6 bases, with 8 bases left in between. Germline CDR1 is LGHNA and CDR2 is YNFKEQ. The CDR3 here is CASSQVRRDTQYF. The CDR3 DNA reads TGTGCCAGCAGCCAAGTCAGGCGGGATACGCAGTATTTT.

The V call is TRBV5-4, the J call TRBJ1-1; a weak D match, TRBD1 (6 bases). The CDR3 contains 14 residues. Germline-derived CDR1 and CDR2 are SGHNT and YYREEE (reference sequence). The V end was cut by 4 bases, the J end by 0 bases, with 10 bases between. This chain's CDR3 is CASSNRALNTEAFF. CDR3 nucleotides: TGTGCCAGCAGCAACAGGGCCCTGAACACTGAAGCTTTCTTT.

The V call is TRBV6-5, the J call TRBJ1-4; D unresolved. Trimming shortened V by 5 bases and J by 8 bases, and 12 bases separated the two germline ends. Germline V gene lookup returns CDR1 MNHEY and CDR2 SVGAGI. The CDR3 sequence is 13 residues long. In DNA, the CDR3 is TGTGCCAGCAGTCGTGACATCAGGGAAAAACTGTTTTTT. Protein product: CASSRDIREKLFF.